The 27 T cell receptor beta chains in this list originate from one sample, sequenced in a study of tissue T cells after allogeneic stem cell transplantation. The time point is: mouse harvest day 7 after allogeneic transplant. Mouse grafts combined 10^7 T-cell-depleted bone marrow cells with 10^6 splenic CD5+ T cells. The table came from immunoSEQ multiplex PCR; TCRdb's copy has only in-frame clones and leaves some out. This sample yields around 1,900 clones, of which approximately 50% are seen a single time; approximately 24% belongs to the top ten. Sequencing input: spleen. These receptor sequences come from a female BALB/c mouse given C57BL/6 T cells with graft-versus-host disease after an allogeneic hematopoietic cell transplant.

As concerns this clone: All gene names here are mouse names. Sequencing ends 1 residue short of the CDR3 end; the germline J gene provides the rest. The chain uses TRBV13-3 and TRBJ2-4; 9 bases are a match to TRBD2. The V and J ends lost 5 bases and 3 bases, in that order; junction bases with no gene match: 1. Germline CDR1 NNHDY, CDR2 SYVADS. There are 13 residues in the CDR3. The CDR3 sequence is CASRDWGQNTLYF. The sequenced CDR3 bases are TGTGCCAGCAGAGACTGGGGGCAAAACACCTTGTAC.

Comment on this clone: Any gene name here is a mouse gene name. The CDR3 extends 1 residue past the end of the read, so its final part is completed from the germline J gene. V gene TRBV13-1 combines with J gene TRBJ1-2, with 7 bases aligning to TRBD1. The V segment lost 1 base and the J segment 4 bases; nucleotides outside the gene matches: 7. The CDR3 covers 15 residues. Germline V gene data show CDR1 as NSHNY and CDR2 as SYGAGN. The covered CDR3 bases are TGTGCCAGCAGTGATCCCACAGGGGAAGGCTCCGACTACACC. Residues: CASSDPTGEGSDYT. The CDR3 in its entirety is CASSDPTGEGSDYTF.

As for this clone: Any gene name here is a mouse gene name. The DNA ends 1 residue before the CDR3 does, and the rest of the CDR3 is filled in from the germline J gene. The chain links TRBV15 to TRBJ2-5, with 12 bases fitting TRBD2. The CDR3 consists of 15 residues. The V gene end was trimmed by 3 bases and the J gene end by 6 bases; junction bases not matched to a gene: 4. The germline gives CDR1 SGHND, CDR2 FRSKSL. CDR3 residues: CASSFDWGGGDTQYF. The CDR3 DNA, read in part, is TGTGCCAGCAGTTTTGACTGGGGGGGCGGGGACACCCAGTAC.

Notes on this clone: Genes and germline come from the mouse. Read sequence stops 1 residue before the CDR3 end, and the germline J gene provides the missing end. The chain recombines TRBV13-2 with TRBJ2-5; tentatively, D is TRBD1 (5 bases). V lost 1 base and J lost 0, with 6 bases in between. CDR3 length equals 14 residues. Looked up from germline, CDR1 is NNHNN and CDR2 is SYGAGS (reference sequence). The CDR3 is CASGDRGNQDTQYF. CDR3 DNA (partial): TGTGCCAGCGGTGATAGGGGTAACCAAGACACCCAGTAC.

This clone has more than one count but fewer than ten. Germline and genes: mouse. The CDR3 extends 1 residue past the end of the read, so its final part is completed from the germline J gene. V and J are TRBV24 and TRBJ2-2; 11 positions match TRBD1. Germline V gives CDR1 KGHTA, CDR2 FRNEEI. Trimming removed 2 bases from V and 4 bases from J; junction bases left unmatched: 0. The CDR3 has 15 residues. CDR3 DNA (partial): TGTGCCAGCAGTCTGGGGACAGGGGGCACCGGGCAGCTCTAC. Its translation is CASSLGTGGTGQLY. The complete CDR3 sequence is CASSLGTGGTGQLYF.

For this clone: Mouse names are used for the genes. The CDR3 end is not reached by the read, which stops 1 residue before it; the germline J gene fills it in. The chain is built from TRBV26 and TRBJ2-3, with 11 bases fitting TRBD1. V lost 6 bases to trimming and J lost 3 bases; unmatched junction nucleotides: 2. This CDR3 comprises 14 residues. Germline V gene data show CDR1 as KGHPV and CDR2 as FQNQEV (reference sequence). The CDR3 spells CASRGQGGAETLYF. CDR3 DNA (partial): TGTGCCAGCAGGGGACAGGGGGGAGCAGAAACGCTGTAT.

As concerns this clone: Each gene name is a mouse one. The missing CDR3 end, 1 residue past where the read stops, is filled in from the germline J gene. The V and J genes are TRBV20 and TRBJ2-7; 9 nucleotides agree with TRBD2. Germline lookup yields CDR1 GFQATS and CDR2 STVNSAI. The CDR3 has 16 amino acids. J lost 0 bases, V lost 0 bases, and 6 bases had no gene match. CDR3 DNA (partial): TGTGGTGCTAGGGACTACTGGGGGGCTAGCTCCTATGAACAGTAC. Translating gives CGARDYWGASSYEQY. The CDR3 in its entirety is CGARDYWGASSYEQYF.

About this clone itself: Mouse names are used for the genes. Read coverage stops 1 residue before the CDR3 terminus; the germline J gene supplies the remainder. This chain links TRBV29 with TRBJ1-1; no reliable D call. CDR3 size: 13 residues. Trimming pared 0 bases from V and 10 bases from J, leaving 12 bases between. The germline V gene encodes CDR1 MSHET and CDR2 SYDVDS. CDR3 protein: CASSLSPALGVFF. Incomplete CDR3 DNA: TGTGCTAGCAGTTTATCCCCTGCCCTAGGAGTCTTC.

A note on this clone: All gene names here are mouse names. The read finishes 1 residue shy of the CDR3 end, and the germline J gene is used to complete it. This chain connects TRBV12-2 to TRBJ2-1, with 7 nucleotides matching TRBD2. V dropped 0 bases and J dropped 0; count of bases not matched to a gene: 1. Germline CDR1 and CDR2: SGHLS and HYDKME. This CDR3 is built from 15 residues. The CDR3 bases that were read are TGTGCCAGCTCTCTCGACTGGGCTAACTATGCTGAGCAGTTC. Protein sequence: CASSLDWANYAEQF. The entire CDR3 protein is CASSLDWANYAEQFF.

Turning to this clone: Gene labels here are mouse ones. Sequencing ends 1 residue short of the CDR3 end; the germline J gene provides the rest. The genes are TRBV13-2 and TRBJ1-1; TRBD1 matches 7 bases. Germline V lookup: CDR1 NNHNN, CDR2 SYGAGS (reference sequence). V gave up 0 bases and J gave up 3 bases; unmatched junction bases: 5. The CDR3 covers 15 residues. The covered CDR3 bases are TGTGCCAGCGGTGATGCAGAAGGGGGCGACACAGAAGTCTTC. Its protein product is CASGDAEGGDTEVF. The complete CDR3 reads CASGDAEGGDTEVFF.

This clone was found a few times. Gene names refer to mouse genes. The read gets to within 1 residue of the CDR3 end, and the germline J gene fills in the rest. V is TRBV13-1 and J is TRBJ1-4; 9 nucleotides agree with TRBD1. This CDR3 region has 14 residues. Germline V lookup: CDR1 NSHNY, CDR2 SYGAGN. The J segment lost 1 base and the V segment lost 6 bases, leaving 1 base of the junction unmatched. The CDR3 loop reads CASKDRGSNERLFF. Incomplete CDR3 DNA: TGTGCCAGCAAGGACAGGGGTTCCAACGAAAGATTATTT.

A note on this clone: The gene names here belong to mouse. The read finishes 1 residue shy of the CDR3 end, and the germline J gene is used to complete it. This chain links TRBV19 with TRBJ2-3, with 10 positions matching TRBD2. There are 15 residues in the CDR3. V gave up 5 bases and J gave up 1 base; unmatched junction bases: 4. CDR1 is FNHDT and CDR2 is SITEND in the germline V gene (reference sequence). CDR3 bases read: TGTGCCAGCAGCCCTGACTGGGGGGGTGCAGAAACGCTGTAT. This encodes CASSPDWGGAETLY. The CDR3 reads in full as CASSPDWGGAETLYF.

This clone was picked up one time. Gene and germline names: mouse. The CDR3 reads CTCSRGQANTEVFF. CDR3 bases read: TGCACCTGCAGTAGGGGACAGGCAAACACAGAAGTCTTC. This chain connects TRBV1 to TRBJ1-1; 8 bases match TRBD1. The observed sequence ends 1 residue before the CDR3 terminus, with the missing tail filled in from the germline J gene. The junction had 2 bases not matched to a gene; V was cut back by 5 bases and J by 0 bases. The germline V gene has CDR1 NSQYPW and CDR2 LRSPGD (reference sequence). This CDR3 contains 14 residues.

This clone has just a few counts. Gene names follow the mouse nomenclature. The CDR3 is cut off 1 residue early in the read; its end comes from the germline J gene. The rearrangement links TRBV13-1 to TRBJ1-4, with 7 bases fitting TRBD1. The CDR3 is made up of 17 amino acids. V lost 4 bases to trimming and J lost 0 bases; unmatched junction nucleotides: 9. Germline V gene sequence: CDR1 NSHNY, CDR2 SYGAGN. The CDR3 bases that were read are TGTGCCAGCAGTTTTCCGGGACAGAAAATTTCCAACGAAAGATTATTT. As protein: CASSFPGQKISNERLF. The entire CDR3 is CASSFPGQKISNERLFF.

As to this clone: Any gene name here is a mouse gene name. The read ends 1 residue early relative to the CDR3; the germline J gene fills the gap. The chain links TRBV16 to TRBJ2-5; tentatively, D is TRBD1 or TRBD2 (5 bases each). With 5 bases removed from V and 0 bases from J, the gap between germline ends came to 6 bases. The CDR3 is made up of 13 amino acids. The germline CDR1 and CDR2 sequences are SGHSA and FRNQAP. The part of the CDR3 DNA that was read is TGTGCAAGCAGCAGGGGCAACCAAGACACCCAGTAC. It specifies CASSRGNQDTQY. The full CDR3 protein is CASSRGNQDTQYF.

In the case of this clone: Mouse gene names and germline throughout. The read terminates 1 residue ahead of where the CDR3 ends, so the germline J gene completes it. This chain uses TRBV2 with TRBJ2-4; perhaps TRBD2 as D (7 bases). The CDR3 contains 14 residues. V dropped 0 bases and J dropped 5 bases, with 9 bases sitting between them. Germline CDR1 reads LGHNA; CDR2 reads YSYQKL. CDR3: CASSQEGGRNTLYF. The sequenced CDR3 bases are TGTGCCAGCAGCCAAGAGGGGGGCCGAAACACCTTGTAC.

Of note for this clone: The gene names given are mouse names. Sequencing ends 1 residue short of the CDR3 end; the germline J gene provides the rest. The J gene is TRBJ1-2, the V gene TRBV24; D is unresolved. The CDR3 length is 13 residues. Trimming removed 2 bases from V and 0 bases from J, with 4 bases in between. From germline, CDR1 is KGHTA and CDR2 FRNEEI. This CDR3 reads CASSLGTNSDYTF. The part of the CDR3 DNA that was read is TGTGCCAGCAGTCTGGGCACAAACTCCGACTACACC. The variable domain in full, completed from reference TRBV24 and TRBJ1-2, reads VAGVTQTPRYLVKEKGQKAHMSCSPEKGHTAFYWYQQNQKQELTFLISFRNEEIMEQTDLVKKRFSAKCSSNSRCILEILSSEEDDSALYLCASSLGTNSDYTFGSGTRLLVI.

Remarks on this clone: The gene names here belong to mouse. The read gets to within 1 residue of the CDR3 end, and the germline J gene fills in the rest. This sequence joins TRBV15 and TRBJ2-5; TRBD2 is a possible D gene (7 bases). Germline CDR1 SGHND, CDR2 FRSKSL. The CDR3 has 14 amino acids. V was clipped by 3 bases and J by 5 bases, with 12 bases between them. The CDR3: CASSFGGRPDTQYF. The DNA read from the CDR3 is TGTGCCAGCAGTTTCGGGGGGCGCCCAGACACCCAGTAC. Complete variable domain (other parts from reference TRBV15 and TRBJ2-5): DAGVTQTPRHEVAEKGQTIILKCEPVSGHNDLFWYRQTKIQGLELLSYFRSKSLMEDGGAFKDRFKAEMLNSSFSTLKIQPTEPKDSAVYLCASSFGGRPDTQYFGPGTRLLVL.

In the case of this clone: The genes and germline here are from mouse. Sequencing ends 1 residue short of the CDR3 end; the germline J gene provides the rest. V gene TRBV3 combines with J gene TRBJ1-1; D might be TRBD1 (5 bases). V was cut by 5 bases and J by 1 base, with 8 bases left in between. CDR1 is SNHLY and CDR2 is FYNGKV in the germline V gene (reference sequence). There are 13 residues in the CDR3. The covered CDR3 bases are TGTGCCAGCAGCACCCAGGGAAACACAGAAGTCTTC. This gives the protein CASSTQGNTEVF. The complete CDR3 protein is CASSTQGNTEVFF.

This clone was seen a handful of times. Gene names denote mouse genes. The observed sequence ends 1 residue before the CDR3 terminus, with the missing tail filled in from the germline J gene. The chain has TRBV3 and TRBJ2-3; weak D call: TRBD2 (6 bases). CDR3 length equals 15 residues. In germline, CDR1 is SNHLY, CDR2 FYNGKV (reference sequence). V lost 5 bases and J lost 0, with 12 bases in between. CDR3: CASSPRLASAETLYF. The covered CDR3 bases are TGTGCCAGCAGCCCGCGACTGGCGAGTGCAGAAACGCTGTAT.

This clone is large. Gene names denote mouse genes. The read comes to an end 1 residue before the CDR3 does, leaving the germline J gene to fill in the end. The chain employs TRBV5 and TRBJ1-3; D is ambiguous. Trimming removed 4 bases at V and 0 bases at J, with 7 bases between. The CDR3 contains 14 residues. CDR1 is LGHNA and CDR2 is YNLKQL in the germline V gene (reference sequence). CDR3 residues: CASSPQNSGNTLYF. CDR3 bases read: TGTGCCAGCAGCCCCCAAAATTCTGGAAATACGCTCTAT.

Points on this clone: Gene and germline names: mouse. Read sequence stops 1 residue before the CDR3 end, and the germline J gene provides the missing end. This chain uses TRBV3 with TRBJ1-5, with 8 bases matching TRBD1. The CDR3 covers 15 residues. The junction had 6 bases not matched to a gene; V was cut back by 5 bases and J by 3 bases. Germline values: CDR1 SNHLY, CDR2 FYNGKV (reference sequence). The CDR3 loop is CASSLDRVGNQAPLF. The sequenced part of the CDR3 DNA is TGTGCCAGCAGCCTGGACAGGGTAGGCAACCAGGCTCCGCTT.

This clone came up a few times. Genes here carry mouse names. The CDR3 end lies 1 residue beyond the end of the read and is filled in from the germline J gene. The chain combines TRBV23 with TRBJ2-2; the table assigns TRBD1, which was not confirmed against the DNA. CDR3 length: 15 amino acids. Germline lookup yields CDR1 KGHTA and CDR2 FQNQQP. CDR3 amino acids: CSSSQLQGGGGQLYF. The CDR3 DNA, read in part, is TGCTCCAGCAGTCAACTACAGGGGGGAGGCGGGCAGCTCTAC.

Comments on this clone: Gene names are mouse gene names. From the germline J gene comes the end of the CDR3, since the read stops 1 residue before it. The J gene is TRBJ1-4, the V gene TRBV2; 8 bases map to TRBD1. Germline V gene data show CDR1 as LGHNA and CDR2 as YSYQKL. The CDR3 length is 15 residues. V dropped 4 bases and J dropped 0; count of bases not matched to a gene: 1. CDR3 loop: CASSRDRISNERLFF. The covered CDR3 bases are TGTGCCAGCAGCCGGGACAGGATTTCCAACGAAAGATTATTT.

On this clone itself: Mouse gene names apply. CDR3 in amino acids: CASSLSRLGGREQYF. CDR3 bases read: TGTGCTAGCAGTTTATCGCGGCTGGGGGGGCGAGAACAGTAC. J is TRBJ2-7 and V is TRBV29; 10 positions agree with TRBD2. The read stops 1 residue short of the end of the CDR3; the missing end is completed from the germline J gene. This CDR3 has 15 amino acids. Germline V gives CDR1 MSHET, CDR2 SYDVDS. With V trimmed by 0 bases and J by 7 bases, 6 bases remained unmatched.

This clone was counted a few times. Gene labels here are mouse ones. The read finishes 1 residue shy of the CDR3 end, and the germline J gene is used to complete it. The chain carries TRBV13-1 and TRBJ2-7; 11 positions agree with TRBD1. The junction had 2 bases not matched to a gene; V was cut back by 2 bases and J by 7 bases. The germline V gene encodes CDR1 NSHNY and CDR2 SYGAGN. The CDR3 runs 13 residues. The DNA read from the CDR3 is TGTGCCAGCAGTGAGGACAGGGGGCGGGAACAGTAC. This translates into CASSEDRGREQY. From start to end, the CDR3 is CASSEDRGREQYF.

Comment on this clone: Gene names and germline match the mouse. Read data end 1 residue before the CDR3 end; the end is taken from the germline J gene. The chain joins TRBV31 to TRBJ2-4, with no clear D. Deletions cut 0 bases from V and 0 bases from J, with 4 bases between. CDR1 is GKSSPN and CDR2 is SITVG in the germline V gene. This CDR3 has 13 amino acids. This CDR3 reads CAWSLGSQNTLYF. The CDR3 bases that were read are TGTGCCTGGAGTCTAGGTAGTCAAAACACCTTGTAC.